A single sample is the source of the 15 T cell receptor beta chains below, sequenced in a study of CD8 T cells in Susac syndrome (dated by TCRdb to between 2018 and 2021). The library was prepared using the immunoSEQ multiplex PCR assay. RNA was extracted with the RNeasy kit and about 0.5 to 1 ug was reverse transcribed using random hexamers. TCRdb handled the public reads itself, with Q25 trimming in fastp and clone calling in MiXCR, and kept productive beta chains. Every distinct CDR3 protein forms one entry, paired with its most common genes and DNA. Present in this sample are about 80,000 distinct CDR3 sequences, about 94% of which were seen just once. Together, the top ten hold approximately 0.26% of the sample. Sequences were obtained from CD8+ T cells from PBMCs. Receptor source: a human donor in good health.

The V call is TRBV12-3 or TRBV12-4, the J call TRBJ1-6; a possible D gene is TRBD1 (5 bases). The V and J ends lost 3 bases and 8 bases respectively, with 14 bases between them. The length of the CDR3 is 15 residues. In DNA, the CDR3 is TGTGCCAGCAGTTTGAAGGGACTAATTGATTCACCCCTCCACTTT. Translating it yields CASSLKGLIDSPLHF.

This chain connects TRBV7-3 to TRBJ2-3; 10 bases are a match to TRBD2. Germline loops: CDR1 SGHTA, CDR2 FQGTGA. CDR3 size: 17 residues. The ends lost 5 bases at V and 0 bases at J; junction bases unmatched: 8. The CDR3 loop reads CASSPFGSGGSTDTQYF. The CDR3 DNA reads as TGTGCCAGCAGCCCCTTCGGTAGCGGGGGGAGCACAGATACGCAGTATTTT.

In its sample, this clonotype was seen once. The rearrangement joins TRBV24-1 to TRBJ2-3; the D is unclear. This CDR3 spans 13 amino acids. Trimming stripped 3 bases from V and 1 base from J, with 4 bases between. Germline V CDR1 and CDR2: KGHDR, SFDVKD. The CDR3 coding sequence is TGTGCCACCAGTGATCCTGGCACAGATACGCAGTATTTT. It is translated as CATSDPGTDTQYF.

This chain joins TRBV7-9 and TRBJ1-1; no reliable D call. CDR1 is SEHNR and CDR2 is FQNEAQ in the germline V gene (reference sequence). The CDR3 consists of 14 residues. V was trimmed by 3 bases and J by 1 base, leaving 9 bases between them. The CDR3 bases are TGTGCCAGCAGCTTTGGCGGGCAGAACACTGAAGCTTTCTTT. This translates into CASSFGGQNTEAFF.

The V and J genes are TRBV7-9 and TRBJ2-3; 7 bases align to TRBD2. Unmatched junction bases numbered 13, after V lost 8 bases and J lost 2 bases. The germline V gene has CDR1 SEHNR and CDR2 FQNEAQ (reference sequence). The CDR3 sequence is 16 residues long. In nucleotides, the CDR3 is TGTGCCAGCCGTGGACGCGGGGGAGACATCACAGATACGCAGTATTTT. Its translation: CASRGRGGDITDTQYF.

This chain joins TRBV27 and TRBJ2-1; 13 nucleotides match TRBD2. The CDR3 totals 15 residues. Germline V gene sequence: CDR1 MNHEY, CDR2 SMNVEV (reference sequence). Trimming at V came to 6 bases and at J to 9 bases, leaving 8 bases not matched to a gene. The CDR3: CASRSTSGRGVEQFF. CDR3 nucleotide sequence: TGTGCCAGCAGATCTACTAGCGGGAGGGGGGTTGAGCAGTTCTTC.

The chain combines TRBV6-5 with TRBJ1-2; perhaps TRBD1 as D (5 bases). The CDR3 spans 14 residues. Germline lookup yields CDR1 MNHEY and CDR2 SVGAGI. V lost 3 bases to trimming and J lost 4 bases, with 12 bases between them. CDR3 amino acids: CASSYSARVYGYTF. The CDR3 bases are TGTGCCAGCAGTTATTCGGCCAGGGTCTATGGCTACACCTTC.

The DNA of the CDR3 is TGTGCCAGCAGCCAAGAAATGGGTCCCTACAATGAGCAGTTCTTC. Translating gives CASSQEMGPYNEQFF. The V gene is TRBV3-1, the J gene TRBJ2-1; D gene uncertain. CDR1 is LGHDT and CDR2 is YNNKEL in the germline V gene (reference sequence). Trimming left V 0 bases short and J 2 bases short, with 8 bases between. The CDR3 is made up of 15 amino acids.

J is TRBJ2-7 and V is TRBV4-3; D perhaps matches TRBD1 (6 bases). The CDR3 consists of 13 residues. Trimming took 4 bases from V and 3 from J, leaving 10 bases between them. In germline, CDR1 is LGHNA, CDR2 YSLEER. The CDR3, as DNA: TGCGCCAGCAGCCCCGGACAGAGCTACGAGCAGTACTTC. Amino acid sequence: CASSPGQSYEQYF.

This sequence joins TRBV9 and TRBJ2-2, with a possible D match to TRBD2 (6 bases). The CDR3 is 16 amino acids. The V gene's germline CDR1 is SGDLS and CDR2 YYNGEE. Deletions cut 0 bases from V and 4 bases from J, with 13 bases between. CDR3 nucleotide sequence: TGTGCCAGCAGCGTAGACCCAACCGGGAGCACCGGGGAGCTGTTTTTT. Protein product: CASSVDPTGSTGELFF. The full variable domain, its missing parts supplied by reference TRBV9 and TRBJ2-2, is DSGVTQTPKHLITATGQRVTLRCSPRSGDLSVYWYQQSLDQGLQFLIQYYNGEERAKGNILERFSAQQFPDLHSELNLSSLELGDSALYFCASSVDPTGSTGELFFGEGSRLTVL.

This sequence joins TRBV7-9 and TRBJ2-1; 9 bases fit TRBD2. Trimming at V came to 3 bases and at J to 4 bases, leaving 16 bases not matched to a gene. CDR1 is SEHNR and CDR2 is FQNEAQ in the germline V gene (reference sequence). CDR3 length equals 19 residues. The CDR3 DNA reads as TGTGCCAGCAGCTTCCCAGCGGGGGGTAAAGGTTATGGGTACAATGAGCAGTTCTTC. Amino acid sequence: CASSFPAGGKGYGYNEQFF.

The genes are TRBV20-1 and TRBJ2-5, with D hard to call. Germline V gene data show CDR1 as DFQATT and CDR2 as SNEGSKA (reference sequence). The CDR3 sequence is 13 residues long. V lost 2 bases and J lost 5, with 12 bases in between. CDR3 nucleotide sequence: TGCAGTGCTAGATCATGGGCCCGGGAGACCCAGTACTTC. Encoded protein: CSARSWARETQYF.

V and J are TRBV9 and TRBJ2-3; TRBD1 matches 9 bases. The CDR3 has 15 amino acids. V was clipped by 5 bases and J by 3 bases; unmatched bases: 7. Germline V gene lookup returns CDR1 SGDLS and CDR2 YYNGEE. This CDR3 reads CASSAQGARTDTQYF. CDR3 in DNA: TGTGCCAGCAGTGCACAGGGGGCGCGAACAGATACGCAGTATTTT.

The rearrangement links TRBV27 to TRBJ1-5; weak D call: TRBD1 (6 bases). Germline V gives CDR1 MNHEY, CDR2 SMNVEV (reference sequence). This CDR3 has 15 amino acids. Trimming pared 5 bases from V and 7 bases from J, leaving 18 bases between. The CDR3 here is CASSPMTGGGQPQHF. The DNA of the CDR3 is TGTGCCAGCAGTCCAATGACAGGCGGGGGGCAGCCCCAGCATTTT.

The chain joins TRBV4-1 to TRBJ1-1; no reliable D call. V lost 2 bases, J lost 4 bases, and 8 bases lay in between. CDR1 and CDR2 (germline): MGHRA, YSYEKL. CDR3 length equals 13 residues. CDR3 sequence reads: CASSQLPATEAFF. The CDR3 nucleotides are TGCGCCAGCAGCCAACTTCCAGCCACTGAAGCTTTCTTT.